This record covers a single T cell receptor beta chain. What antigen it recognizes has not been identified. Mismatch with germline at one junction end may stem from a read error. Systemically healthy Caucasian individuals from Russia, around 39 in total and aged about 6 to 95 years, were included as donors. Each donor gave ten milliliters of peripheral blood, collected into EDTA-treated Vacutainer tubes. Ficoll-Paque density-gradient centrifugation was used to isolate PBMCs, with at least 7 million per sample. Total RNA was extracted from PBMCs with Trizol reagent, with at least 5.5 micrograms obtained per sample. For every donor, an aliquot of PBMCs went through flow cytometry to measure the percentages of naive CD45RAhigh/CD27high T cells. Libraries were made using 5' RACE. The data were produced on an Illumina HiSeq 2500. A second PCR of roughly 6 to 12 cycles was performed with a sample-barcoded 5' primer and a J-beta primer mix. A template-switch 5' adaptor carrying 12 random nucleotides introduced a unique molecular identifier onto each TCR beta cDNA molecule. Each sample yielded at least 3 million CDR3-containing paired-end reads. First-strand cDNA synthesis was performed from all RNA using the Mint cDNA synthesis kit, with priming by a TRBC-specific oligonucleotide. After uracil-DNA glycosylase treatment, a first 18-cycle PCR used universal primers M1SS and BC2_uni_R on all cDNA. On the authors' methods: Each sample was normalized by randomly selecting 1 million high-quality reads, each carrying a distinct molecular identifier. Reads with shared molecular identifiers were discarded instead of being binned into consensus sequences. MiTCR, set to a Q25 quality threshold and the strictest error-elimination algorithm, was used for CDR3 identification, clonotype clustering and error correction. A nonparametric unseen species model with Euler transformation was used to estimate a lower bound on total TCR beta diversity. In TCRdb, the public reads were trimmed at Q25 with fastp and aligned with MiXCR, with productive beta chains retained. When rows share a CDR3 protein, they turn into one entry using the most common DNA and genes. TCRdb's processing, not the study's, gives the V and J calls here. The sample table shows about 1.4 million distinct CDR3 sequences, and 59% are seen once. The leading ten clones occupy 6.7% of the sample.

The data stem from a study of blood T cells in healthy people across ages (dated by TCRdb to about 2015). With regard to the full study: In model experiments, roughly one uniquely barcoded TCR beta cDNA molecule per two T cells was captured by template switching. Two additional independent replicas of 1 million unique cDNA reads from the same blood draw were analyzed for two donors (one aged 18 to 30 and one aged 80 or older). To track age-related changes in TCR beta repertoire diversity, the study relied on deep sequencing normalized with unique cDNA molecular identifiers. Donors of different ages were randomly distributed across sequencing lanes to avoid experimental bias. The donors were divided into four age groups: young (average about 15 years), middle-aged (around 37), aged (about 61) and long-lived (more than 75).

What the work shows at the level of the full study, not this receptor alone: As age increased, observed TCR beta diversity per million T cells dropped in a roughly linear way, and a significant reduction was already evident by age 40. Estimates of total diversity based on one million sequenced T cells were considered lower bounds and underestimates. Observed TCR beta diversity correlated strongly with the percentage of naive T cells measured by flow cytometry. Because the CMV infection status of the donors was unknown, age-related changes in expanded clonotypes may potentially have been confounded. Compared with the aged group, the long-lived group had more naive CD4+ T cells, fewer expanded clones and increased TCR diversity, suggesting age selection. Bulk unsorted PBMC profiling prevented conclusive comparison of naive and antigen-experienced compartments.

Sequencing used blood. The sequence derives from a man younger than 35 in good health.

The DNA sequence is TGTGTCATCAGTGTGGGGGGGCCCTACAATGAGCAGTACTTC. This is translated as CVISVGGPYNEQYF. Rearrangement joined TRBV10-3 to TRBJ2-1; the D gene is perhaps TRBD2, on 7 matching bases. The DNA end is more similar to TRBJ2-7, so the J call may be wrong. From the cysteine through the phenylalanine, the CDR3 covers 14 amino acids. CDR3 DNA is the only sequence kept; it has 42 bases, read in frame from the first base. The germline V gene gives CDR1 as ENHRY and CDR2 as SYGVKD.